Shown below are 22 T cell receptor beta chains from a single sample sequenced in a study of CD8 T cells in Susac syndrome. The RNA input was roughly 0.45 to 1 ug, and it was reverse transcribed with random hexamers. TCRdb processed the immunoSEQ multiplex PCR reads anew with MiXCR; each CDR3 protein has one entry. The repertoire holds around 80,000 distinct CDR3 sequences, with approximately 95% as singletons. Material: CD8+ T cells from PBMCs. The receptors here all came from a human donor with Susac syndrome.

The chain recombines TRBV12-3 or TRBV12-4 with TRBJ2-2, with D possibly being TRBD1 (5 bases). V was clipped by 7 bases and J by 5 bases, with 11 bases between them. This CDR3 comprises 13 residues. The CDR3 DNA follows: TGTGCCAGCATACAAACAGGAACCGGGGAGCTGTTTTTT. This encodes CASIQTGTGELFF.

V gene TRBV27 combines with J gene TRBJ2-1; D gene uncertain. Trimming removed 7 bases at V and 6 bases at J, with 7 bases between. Germline CDR1 MNHEY, CDR2 SMNVEV (reference sequence). The CDR3 has 11 amino acids. In DNA form, the CDR3 reads TGTGCCAGCAAGCGTCGCAATGAGCAGTTCTTC. Translating gives CASKRRNEQFF.

The rearrangement uses TRBV5-1 and TRBJ1-6; 11 bases are shared with TRBD1. This CDR3 has 15 amino acids. Germline CDR1 reads SGHRS; CDR2 reads YFSETQ. V was clipped by 4 bases and J by 6 bases; unmatched bases: 3. The CDR3: CASSLGTGGNSPLHF. The CDR3 DNA sequence: TGCGCCAGCAGCCTAGGGACAGGGGGTAATTCACCCCTCCACTTT.

The J gene is TRBJ2-5, the V gene TRBV20-1; 13 bases fit TRBD2. Unmatched junction bases numbered 11, after V lost 0 bases and J lost 4 bases. The CDR3 has 18 amino acids. Per the germline V gene, CDR1 is DFQATT and CDR2 is SNEGSKA (reference sequence). CDR3 region: CSARDSTTSGGALETQYF. CDR3 coding DNA: TGCAGTGCTAGAGATTCGACTACTAGCGGGGGGGCCCTAGAGACCCAGTACTTC.

DNA of the CDR3: TGTGCCAGCGTAGAAGCACGCACTTATAGCAATCAGCCCCAGCATTTT. Encoded protein: CASVEARTYSNQPQHF. The rearrangement uses TRBV6-2 or TRBV6-3 and TRBJ1-5, with D unclear. Per the germline V gene, CDR1 is MNHEY and CDR2 is SVGEGT. The CDR3 has 16 residues. V dropped 8 bases and J dropped 0 bases, with 17 bases sitting between them.

V and J are TRBV7-9 and TRBJ2-7; D could derive from TRBD1 or TRBD2 (5 bases each). V lost 5 bases, J lost 3 bases, and 14 bases lay in between. Germline CDR1 and CDR2: SEHNR and FQNEAQ (reference sequence). CDR3 length equals 14 residues. CDR3 amino acids: CASSAPRDDYEQYF. CDR3 in DNA: TGTGCCAGCAGCGCACCCAGGGACGACTACGAGCAGTACTTC.

This sequence joins TRBV7-9 and TRBJ2-3; D not resolved. CDR3 length: 14 amino acids. The V gene's germline CDR1 is SEHNR and CDR2 FQNEAQ (reference sequence). The V gene lost 5 bases and the J gene lost 4 bases, with 13 bases spanning the gap. The CDR3 here is CASSLVGKADTQYF. CDR3 DNA sequence: TGTGCCAGCAGCCTAGTGGGGAAGGCAGATACGCAGTATTTT.

This rearrangement joins TRBV7-2 to TRBJ2-3; D is ambiguous. The CDR3 has 14 amino acids. V was pared by 4 bases and J by 2 bases, with 10 bases between. Germline-derived CDR1 and CDR2 are SGHTA and FQGNSA. CDR3 in amino acids: CASSYSLYTDTQYF. CDR3 in DNA: TGTGCCAGCAGCTACTCTCTTTACACAGATACGCAGTATTTT.

This sequence joins TRBV12-3 or TRBV12-4 and TRBJ2-2, with a weak D call TRBD1 (6 bases). V lost 6 bases to trimming and J lost 5 bases, with 16 bases between them. This CDR3 region has 15 residues. This chain's CDR3 is CASRLSGALTGELFF. CDR3 nucleotide sequence: TGTGCCAGCAGGCTTTCAGGGGCTTTGACCGGGGAGCTGTTTTTT.

V and J are TRBV6-5 and TRBJ1-1; unclear D gene. Germline-derived CDR1 and CDR2 are MNHEY and SVGAGI. The CDR3 consists of 14 residues. The V end lost 3 bases, the J end lost 0 bases, and 8 bases lay between the germline ends. CDR3 sequence (DNA): TGTGCCAGCAGTTATGAGGCAGTGAACACTGAAGCTTTCTTT. Protein product: CASSYEAVNTEAFF.

With respect to this clonotype: The junction does not match germline at one end; this may be a read error. The chain combines TRBV14 with TRBJ2-7; no clear D. This CDR3 has 14 amino acids. Germline V gives CDR1 SGHDN, CDR2 FVKESK. In DNA form, the CDR3 reads TGTGCCGGCAGCCACCCCAGTCAGTTCCACGAGCAGTACTTC. Translated, it gives CAGSHPSQFHEQYF.

This chain links TRBV28 with TRBJ2-1, with unresolved D. V was cut by 3 bases and J by 4 bases, with 7 bases left in between. Per the germline V gene, CDR1 is MDHEN and CDR2 is SYDVKM. This CDR3 is 13 amino acids long. CDR3 sequence: CASSLRGYNEQFF. The CDR3 coding sequence is TGTGCCAGCAGTTTGCGTGGTTACAATGAGCAGTTCTTC. The full variable domain, completed using reference TRBV28 and TRBJ2-1, is DVKVTQSSRYLVKRTGEKVFLECVQDMDHENMFWYRQDPGLGLRLIYFSYDVKMKEKGDIPEGYSVSREKKERFSLILESASTNQTSMYLCASSLRGYNEQFFGPGTRLTVL.

The gene calls are TRBV13 and TRBJ1-2; TRBD1 is a possible D gene (5 bases). Trimming removed 1 base at V and 3 bases at J, with 9 bases between. Germline values: CDR1 PRHDT, CDR2 FYEKMQ (reference sequence). CDR3 length equals 14 residues. Written as DNA, the CDR3 is TGTGCCAGCAGCTTAGAGGGACTGGACTATGGCTACACCTTC. This codes for CASSLEGLDYGYTF.

This chain connects TRBV7-9 to TRBJ1-1; D call uncertain. Germline CDR1 SEHNR, CDR2 FQNEAQ (reference sequence). The CDR3 is 13 residues long. Trimming removed 5 bases from V and 3 bases from J, with 10 bases in between. CDR3 loop: CASSPSQDTEAFF. CDR3 coding DNA: TGTGCCAGCAGCCCATCACAAGACACTGAAGCTTTCTTT.

The chain uses TRBV20-1 and TRBJ1-5; D call uncertain. Germline CDR1 reads DFQATT; CDR2 reads SNEGSKA (reference sequence). The V and J ends lost 0 bases and 1 base respectively, with 19 bases between them. The CDR3 consists of 18 residues. The CDR3 loop is CSARDPSADHWSNQPQHF. The CDR3 nucleotides read TGCAGTGCTAGAGATCCCTCGGCAGACCATTGGAGCAATCAGCCCCAGCATTTT.

The rearrangement links TRBV15 to TRBJ2-7; 8 bases agree with TRBD1. The CDR3 covers 14 residues. With 8 bases clipped from V and 1 base from J, the junction kept 7 bases outside the gene matches. Germline V gene lookup returns CDR1 LNHNV and CDR2 YYDKDF (reference sequence). The CDR3 reads CATADRGRSYEQYF. CDR3 bases: TGTGCCACCGCTGACAGGGGTCGGTCCTACGAGCAGTACTTC.

The chain employs TRBV10-3 and TRBJ2-3, with 7 nucleotides matching TRBD2. Germline CDR1 and CDR2: ENHRY and SYGVKD. Unmatched junction bases numbered 3, after V lost 4 bases and J lost 2 bases. This CDR3 region has 14 residues. In nucleotides, the CDR3 is TGTGCCATCAGTGGGGAGGGTTTCACAGATACGCAGTATTTT. Translating it yields CAISGEGFTDTQYF.

V is TRBV2 and J is TRBJ2-3; D gene uncertain. V was trimmed by 6 bases and J by 4 bases, leaving 2 bases between them. The CDR3 contains 10 residues. The germline V gene encodes CDR1 SNHLY and CDR2 FYNNEI. CDR3 coding DNA: TGTGCCAGCAGGGCAGATACGCAGTATTTT. This translates into CASRADTQYF.

The chain carries TRBV12-3 or TRBV12-4 and TRBJ2-2, with D possibly being TRBD2 (6 bases). CDR3 length equals 14 residues. Trimming shortened V by 6 bases and J by 1 base, and 9 bases separated the two germline ends. The CDR3: CASSRDWNTGELFF. CDR3 DNA: TGTGCCAGCAGCCGGGACTGGAACACCGGGGAGCTGTTTTTT.

The genes are TRBV6-2 or TRBV6-3 and TRBJ1-5, with unresolved D. The length of the CDR3 is 13 residues. The germline gives CDR1 MNHEY, CDR2 SVGEGT. V was clipped by 0 bases and J by 6 bases, with 6 bases between them. CDR3 coding DNA: TGTGCCAGCAGTTACTCGAGTACTCAGCCCCAGCATTTT. Translated: CASSYSSTQPQHF.

To note about this clonotype: The conserved phenylalanine or tryptophan is not found at the CDR3 terminus, so this likely reflects a read error. The chain employs TRBV9 and TRBJ2-3; D not resolved. Germline V lookup: CDR1 SGDLS, CDR2 YYNGEE. This CDR3 comprises 11 residues. V was trimmed by 6 bases and J by 6 bases, leaving 8 bases between them. The CDR3 DNA reads TGTGCCAGCATGTCTGGGGATACGCAGTATTCT. It is translated as CASMSGDTQYS.

The chain employs TRBV24-1 and TRBJ2-1; D perhaps matches TRBD2 (6 bases). Germline V gene lookup returns CDR1 KGHDR and CDR2 SFDVKD. This CDR3 comprises 14 residues. Trimming shortened V by 4 bases and J by 5 bases, and 11 bases separated the two germline ends. The CDR3 loop reads CATSEPGTHNEQFF. DNA for the CDR3: TGTGCCACCAGTGAACCCGGGACTCACAATGAGCAGTTCTTC.